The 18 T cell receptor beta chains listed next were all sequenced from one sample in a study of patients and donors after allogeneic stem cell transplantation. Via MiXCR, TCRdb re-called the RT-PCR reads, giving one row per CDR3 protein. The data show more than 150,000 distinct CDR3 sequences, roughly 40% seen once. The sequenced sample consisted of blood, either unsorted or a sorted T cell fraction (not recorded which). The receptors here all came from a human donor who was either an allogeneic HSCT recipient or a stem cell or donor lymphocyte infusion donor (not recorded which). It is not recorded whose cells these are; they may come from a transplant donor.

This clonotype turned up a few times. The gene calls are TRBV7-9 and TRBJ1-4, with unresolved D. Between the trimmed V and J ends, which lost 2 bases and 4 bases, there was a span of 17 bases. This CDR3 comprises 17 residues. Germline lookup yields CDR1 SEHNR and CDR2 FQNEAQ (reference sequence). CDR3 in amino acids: CASSLSSPVDLNEKLFF. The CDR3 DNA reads TGTGCCAGCAGCTTAAGTTCTCCGGTAGACCTTAATGAAAAACTGTTTTTT.

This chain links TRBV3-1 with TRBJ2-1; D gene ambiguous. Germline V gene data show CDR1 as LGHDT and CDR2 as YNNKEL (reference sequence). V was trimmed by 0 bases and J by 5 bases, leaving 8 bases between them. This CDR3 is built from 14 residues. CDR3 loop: CASSQDRAHNEQFF. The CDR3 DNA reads TGTGCCAGCAGCCAAGATCGGGCGCACAATGAGCAGTTCTTC.

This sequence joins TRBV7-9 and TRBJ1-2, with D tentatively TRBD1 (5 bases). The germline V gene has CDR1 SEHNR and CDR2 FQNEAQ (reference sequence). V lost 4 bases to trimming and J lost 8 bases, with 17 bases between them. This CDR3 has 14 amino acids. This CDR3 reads CASSSADILRGYTF. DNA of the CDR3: TGTGCCAGCAGCTCCGCGGACATCTTACGGGGCTACACCTTC.

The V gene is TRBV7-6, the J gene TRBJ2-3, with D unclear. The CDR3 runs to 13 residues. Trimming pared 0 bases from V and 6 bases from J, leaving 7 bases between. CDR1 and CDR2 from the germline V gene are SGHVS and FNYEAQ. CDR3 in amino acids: CASSLAHVDTQYF. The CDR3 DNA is TGTGCCAGCAGCTTAGCGCACGTGGATACGCAGTATTTT.

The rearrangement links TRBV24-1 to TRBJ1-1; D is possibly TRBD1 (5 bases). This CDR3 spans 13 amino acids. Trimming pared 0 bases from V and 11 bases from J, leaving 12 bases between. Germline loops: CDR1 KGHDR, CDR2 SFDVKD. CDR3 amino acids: CATSDLEGRRAFF. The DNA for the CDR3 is TGTGCCACCAGTGATTTGGAGGGACGGCGCGCTTTCTTT.

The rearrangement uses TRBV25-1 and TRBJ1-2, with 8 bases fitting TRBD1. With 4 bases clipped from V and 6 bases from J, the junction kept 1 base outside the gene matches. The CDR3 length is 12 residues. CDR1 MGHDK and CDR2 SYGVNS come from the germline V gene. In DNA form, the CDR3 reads TGTGCCAGCAGTGGGACAGGGCATGGCTACACCTTC. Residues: CASSGTGHGYTF.

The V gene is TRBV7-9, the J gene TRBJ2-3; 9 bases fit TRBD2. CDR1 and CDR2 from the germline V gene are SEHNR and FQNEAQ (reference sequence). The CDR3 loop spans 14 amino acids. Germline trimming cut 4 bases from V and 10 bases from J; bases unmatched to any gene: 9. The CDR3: CASSSGLAFQAQYF. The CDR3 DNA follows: TGTGCCAGCAGCTCCGGACTAGCGTTTCAGGCGCAGTATTTT. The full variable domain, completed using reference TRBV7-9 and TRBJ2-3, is DTGVSQNPRHKITKRGQNVTFRCDPISEHNRLYWYRQTLGQGPEFLTYFQNEAQLEKSRLLSDRFSAERPKGSFSTLEIQRTEQGDSAMYLCASSSGLAFQAQYFGPGTRLTVL.

For the CDR3, the DNA is TGCAGCGTCCCTGACGTGGCGTTTGCTGAAGCTTTCTTT. This gives the protein CSVPDVAFAEAFF. The chain joins TRBV29-1 to TRBJ1-1; D is undetermined. V shed 6 bases and J shed 6 bases, with 17 bases lying between them. Germline loops: CDR1 SQVTM, CDR2 ANQGSEA. The CDR3 covers 13 residues.

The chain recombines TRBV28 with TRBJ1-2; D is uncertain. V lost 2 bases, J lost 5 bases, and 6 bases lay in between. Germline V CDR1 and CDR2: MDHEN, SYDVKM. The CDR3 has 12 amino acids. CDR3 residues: CASSLDRYGYTF. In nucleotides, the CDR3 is TGTGCCAGCAGTTTAGACCGGTATGGCTACACCTTC.

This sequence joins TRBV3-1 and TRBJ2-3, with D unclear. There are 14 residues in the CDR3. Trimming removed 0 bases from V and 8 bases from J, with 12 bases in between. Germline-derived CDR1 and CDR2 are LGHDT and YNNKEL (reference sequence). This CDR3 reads CASSQDLGVGTQYF. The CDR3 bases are TGTGCCAGCAGCCAAGATCTGGGCGTCGGTACGCAGTATTTT.

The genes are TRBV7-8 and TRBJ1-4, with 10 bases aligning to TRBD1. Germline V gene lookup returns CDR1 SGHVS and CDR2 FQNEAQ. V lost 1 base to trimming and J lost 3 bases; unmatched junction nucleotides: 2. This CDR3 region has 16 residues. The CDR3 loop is CASSLGGTGANEKLFF. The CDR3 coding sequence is TGTGCCAGCAGCTTAGGTGGGACAGGGGCTAATGAAAAACTGTTTTTT.

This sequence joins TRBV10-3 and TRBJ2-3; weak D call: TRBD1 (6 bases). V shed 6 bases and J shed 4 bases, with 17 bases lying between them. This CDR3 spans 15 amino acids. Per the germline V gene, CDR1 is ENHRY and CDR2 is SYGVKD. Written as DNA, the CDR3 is TGTGCCATCAGCGGGACACCGGGGTTCGCAGATACGCAGTATTTT. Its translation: CAISGTPGFADTQYF.

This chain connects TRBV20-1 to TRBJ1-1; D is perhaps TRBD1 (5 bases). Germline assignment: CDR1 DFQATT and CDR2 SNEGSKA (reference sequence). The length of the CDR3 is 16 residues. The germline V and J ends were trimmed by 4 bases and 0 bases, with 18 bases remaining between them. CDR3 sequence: CSAKQVLLGMNTEAFF. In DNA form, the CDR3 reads TGCAGTGCTAAACAGGTTCTGCTAGGGATGAACACTGAAGCTTTCTTT.

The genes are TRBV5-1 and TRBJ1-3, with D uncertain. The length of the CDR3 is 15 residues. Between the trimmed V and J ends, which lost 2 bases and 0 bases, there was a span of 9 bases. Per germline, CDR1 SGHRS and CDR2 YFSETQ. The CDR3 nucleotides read TGCGCCAGCAGCTTCAACGCGGGCTCTGGAAACACCATATATTTT. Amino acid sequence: CASSFNAGSGNTIYF.

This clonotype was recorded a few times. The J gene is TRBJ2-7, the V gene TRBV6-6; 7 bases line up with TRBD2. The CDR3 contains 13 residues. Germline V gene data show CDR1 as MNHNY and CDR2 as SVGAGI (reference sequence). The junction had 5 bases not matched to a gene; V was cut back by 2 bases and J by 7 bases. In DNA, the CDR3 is TGTGCCAGCAGTTACATAGGGGAGGGAGAGCAGTACTTC. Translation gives CASSYIGEGEQYF.

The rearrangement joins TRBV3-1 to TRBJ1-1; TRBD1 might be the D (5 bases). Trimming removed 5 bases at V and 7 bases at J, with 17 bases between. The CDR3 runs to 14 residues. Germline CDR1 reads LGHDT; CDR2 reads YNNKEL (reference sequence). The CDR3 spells CASSEQAGFGEAFF. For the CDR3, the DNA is TGTGCCAGCAGCGAACAAGCAGGGTTCGGTGAAGCTTTCTTT. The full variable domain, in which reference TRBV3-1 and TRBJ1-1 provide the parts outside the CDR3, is DTAVSQTPKYLVTQMGNDKSIKCEQNLGHDTMYWYKQDSKKFLKIMFSYNNKELIINETVPNRFSPKSPDKAHLNLHINSLELGDSAVYFCASSEQAGFGEAFFGQGTRLTVV.

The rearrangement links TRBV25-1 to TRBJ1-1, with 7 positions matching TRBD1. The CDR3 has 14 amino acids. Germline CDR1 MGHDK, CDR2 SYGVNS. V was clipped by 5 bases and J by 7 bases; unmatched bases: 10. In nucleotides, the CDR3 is TGTGCCAGCAGTCCAATCACAGGGGCCCTTGAAGCTTTCTTT. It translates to CASSPITGALEAFF.

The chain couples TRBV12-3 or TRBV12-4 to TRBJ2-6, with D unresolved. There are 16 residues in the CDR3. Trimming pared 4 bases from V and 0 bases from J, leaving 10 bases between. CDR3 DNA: TGTGCCAGCAGTTCGCATTTGTCCTCTGGGGCCAACGTCCTGACTTTC. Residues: CASSSHLSSGANVLTF.